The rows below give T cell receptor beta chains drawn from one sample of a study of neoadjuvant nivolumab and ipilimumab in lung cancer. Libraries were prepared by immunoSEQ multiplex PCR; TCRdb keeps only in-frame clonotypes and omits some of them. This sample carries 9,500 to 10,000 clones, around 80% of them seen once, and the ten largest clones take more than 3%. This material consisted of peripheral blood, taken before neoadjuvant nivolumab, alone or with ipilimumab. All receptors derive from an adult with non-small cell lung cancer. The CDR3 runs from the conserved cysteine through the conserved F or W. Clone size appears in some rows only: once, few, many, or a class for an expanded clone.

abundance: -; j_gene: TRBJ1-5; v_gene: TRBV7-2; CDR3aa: CASSLESGIDQPQHF
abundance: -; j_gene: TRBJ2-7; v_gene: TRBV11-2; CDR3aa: CASSPIDRQGRYEQYF
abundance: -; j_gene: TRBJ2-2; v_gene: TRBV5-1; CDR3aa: CASSLQGATGELFF
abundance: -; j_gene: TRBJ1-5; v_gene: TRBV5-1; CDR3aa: CASSLGTGVNQPQHF
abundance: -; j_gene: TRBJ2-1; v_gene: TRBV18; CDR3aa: CASSPVRKAGGGGEQFF
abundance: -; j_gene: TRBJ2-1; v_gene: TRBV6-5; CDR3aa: CASSSRQGSTLMEQFF
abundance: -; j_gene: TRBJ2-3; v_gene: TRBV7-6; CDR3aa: CASSSTATGHISTDTQYF
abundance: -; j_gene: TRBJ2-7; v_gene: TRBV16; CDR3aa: CASSSHRGQADEQYF
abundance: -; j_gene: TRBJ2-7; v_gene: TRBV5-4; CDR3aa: CASSLVAGGSYEQYF
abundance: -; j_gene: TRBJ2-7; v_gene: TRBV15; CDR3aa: CVTSRDNKRTSSYEQYF
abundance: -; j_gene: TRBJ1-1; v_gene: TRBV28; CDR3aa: CASSPFFNSDRYDTEAFF
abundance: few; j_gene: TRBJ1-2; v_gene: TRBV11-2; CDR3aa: CASSLGTGRIYGYTF
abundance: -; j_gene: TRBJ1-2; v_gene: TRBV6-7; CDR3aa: CASTHLTGENYGYTF
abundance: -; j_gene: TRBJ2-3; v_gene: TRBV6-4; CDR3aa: CASSEGPHSTDTQYF
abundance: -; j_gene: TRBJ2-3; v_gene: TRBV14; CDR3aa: CASSYRAQPSTDTQYF
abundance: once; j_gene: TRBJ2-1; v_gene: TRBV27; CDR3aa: CASSSQGGEQFF
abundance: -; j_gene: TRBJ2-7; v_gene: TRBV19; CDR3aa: CASSIEGTAYEQYF
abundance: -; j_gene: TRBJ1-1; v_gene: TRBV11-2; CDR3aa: CASSFFRGQGNTEAFF